Within the sample, the clone carrying this T cell receptor (beta chain) is large (0.1 to 1%). The data belong to a study of high-grade serous ovarian cancer treatment subgroups. Only in-frame clones appear in the TCRdb table, and some are missing; sequencing was by immunoSEQ multiplex PCR. The table has 3,200 or so clones, about 70% seen once. Tumor samples were obtained before definitive surgery or chemotherapy. V gave up 5 bases and J gave up 1 base; unmatched junction bases: 3. Germline V gene sequence: CDR1 SEHNR, CDR2 FQNEAQ (reference sequence). The CDR3 consists of 14 residues. The sample was tumor tissue. The receptor comes from a human donor with high-grade serous ovarian cancer. The chain links TRBV7-9 to TRBJ1-1; 8 bases fit TRBD1. In DNA, the CDR3 is TGTGCCAGCAGCCTGACAGGGGCGAACACTGAAGCTTTCTTT. It is translated as CASSLTGANTEAFF.